This T cell receptor (beta chain) was captured in a study of spatial heterogeneity in lung cancer. On the study more broadly: Beta-chain sequences were consistently detected more often than alpha-chain sequences. Mean representation of each unique TCR and UMI combination in the raw reads exceeded ten occurrences.

Trimming shortened V by 1 base and J by 4 bases, and 8 bases separated the two germline ends. Germline lookup yields CDR1 SGHTA and CDR2 FQGNSA. This CDR3 spans 14 amino acids. Described time point: sample taken at primary tumor resection. Whole RNA obtained from tumor, nontumor lung or frozen PBMC underwent sequencing without sorting. The donors comprised 60 to 85 untreated early-stage non-small cell lung cancer patients. TCRdb used MiXCR to reprocess the 5' RACE reads, holding one entry per CDR3 protein. The sample records tens of thousands of distinct CDR3 sequences, about an eighth being singletons. This clonotype was counted only a few times.

The specimen was PBMCs, collected at surgery. The V and J genes are TRBV7-2 and TRBJ2-1, with no clear D. This sequence originates from a male donor with early-stage non-small cell lung cancer. CDR3 in amino acids: CASSLDARYNEQFF. CDR3 nucleotide sequence: TGTGCCAGCAGCTTAGATGCCCGTTACAATGAGCAGTTCTTC. The entire variable domain, with the rest obtained from reference TRBV7-2 and TRBJ2-1, is as follows: GAGVSQSPSNKVTEKGKDVELRCDPISGHTALYWYRQSLGQGLEFLIYFQGNSAPDKSGLPSDRFSAERTGGSVSTLTIQRTQQEDSAVYLCASSLDARYNEQFFGPGTRLTVL.